This TCR beta chain was recovered during a study of T-cell reconstitution after alpha-beta-depleted transplantation in children. There are a few counts of this clonotype. Its specificity is not known. Study findings and constraints: It was newly produced T cells that mostly accounted for T-cell counts and diversity one year after transplant.

Unique molecular identifiers featured in how the TCRbeta library was prepared. In TCRdb, the PCR reads were re-called with MiXCR into one record per CDR3 protein. Of roughly 350,000 distinct CDR3 sequences detected, under 20% appear once; the ten largest clones hold roughly 40%. The CDR3 runs 17 residues. The ends were cut back, 1 base at V and 5 bases at J, with 18 bases in the middle. Germline assignment: CDR1 LNHNV and CDR2 YYDKDF (reference sequence). The J gene is TRBJ2-1, the V gene TRBV15; D is perhaps TRBD1 or TRBD2 (5 bases each). The material was PBMCs, mostly from graft donor cells, obtained 360 days after TCRalphabeta/CD19-depleted stem cell transplant. This TCR came from a male patient aged 2-10 years who had a stem cell transplant for acute lymphoblastic leukemia, so the T cells may come from the graft donor. DNA of the CDR3: TGTGCCACCAGCAGAGGAGCTGGATGGGGGTCTAACAATGAGCAGTTCTTC. Translating gives CATSRGAGWGSNNEQFF.